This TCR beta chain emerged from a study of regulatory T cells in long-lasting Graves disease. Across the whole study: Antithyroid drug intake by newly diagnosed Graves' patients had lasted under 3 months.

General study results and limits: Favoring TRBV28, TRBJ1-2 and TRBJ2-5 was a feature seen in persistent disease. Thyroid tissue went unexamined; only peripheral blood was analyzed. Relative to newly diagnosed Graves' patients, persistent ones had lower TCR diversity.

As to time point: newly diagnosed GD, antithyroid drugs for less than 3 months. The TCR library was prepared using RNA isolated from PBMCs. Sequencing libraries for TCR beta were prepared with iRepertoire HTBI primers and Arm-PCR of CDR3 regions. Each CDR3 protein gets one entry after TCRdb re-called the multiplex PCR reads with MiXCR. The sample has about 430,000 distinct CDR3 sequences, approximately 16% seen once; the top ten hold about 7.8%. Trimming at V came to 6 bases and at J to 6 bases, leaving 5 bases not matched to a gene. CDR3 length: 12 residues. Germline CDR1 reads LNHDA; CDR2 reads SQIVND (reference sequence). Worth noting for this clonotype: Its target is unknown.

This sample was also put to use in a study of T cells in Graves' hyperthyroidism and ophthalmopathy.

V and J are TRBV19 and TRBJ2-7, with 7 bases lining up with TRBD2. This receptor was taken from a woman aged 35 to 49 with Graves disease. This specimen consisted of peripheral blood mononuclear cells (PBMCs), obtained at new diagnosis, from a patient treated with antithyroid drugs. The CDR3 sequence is CASRGGVGEQYF. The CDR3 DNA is TGTGCCAGTAGGGGAGGGGTCGGCGAGCAGTACTTC.